This TCR beta chain came from a study of monozygotic twins with inflammatory bowel disease. Study-level results: Diversity of TCRbeta measured by inverse Simpson was lower in IBD patients than in healthy co-twins. Cells of different T cell subtypes could not be told apart.

In the case of this clonotype: The antigen remains unidentified.

For every sample, eight separate reactions were used to make cDNA. During cDNA synthesis, UMIs that each contained a 6-nucleotide sample barcode were added by means of template switching. TCRdb processed the 5' RACE reads again and assigns one entry to each CDR3 protein, with no DNA. Reported are more than 300,000 distinct CDR3 sequences; the ten largest clones contain just over 2.5%. This TCR was sampled from a human donor with ulcerative colitis or Crohn's disease, or a healthy co-twin of an affected twin (not recorded which). The sample comprised blood.

The chain's CDR3 is CASSSGRDSHSYEQYF. The chain employs TRBV5-1 and TRBJ2-7; TCRdb selects TRBD1, and the lack of DNA leaves this call unchecked. The germline V gene encodes CDR1 SGHRS and CDR2 YFSETQ. This CDR3 has 16 residues.